What follows are 11 T cell receptor beta chains derived from one specimen sequenced in a study of early T cells in non-severe SARS-CoV-2 infection. TCRdb reprocessed the 5' RACE reads with MiXCR, giving one entry per CDR3 protein. The table lists some 77,000 distinct CDR3 sequences, approximately 12% of them singletons. This material consisted of whole blood, taken at baseline. These receptors were taken from an adult who was a healthcare worker with PCR-confirmed SARS-CoV-2 infection or an uninfected control (not recorded which). The donor label of this sample is uncertain.

The V call is TRBV6-5, the J call TRBJ1-1, with TRBD1 identical over 8 bases. The CDR3 sequence is 13 residues long. Germline values: CDR1 MNHEY, CDR2 SVGAGI. The trim removed 7 bases at V and 4 bases at J, leaving 5 bases unmatched. CDR3 residues: CASTLDRGTEAFF. In DNA, the CDR3 is TGTGCCAGCACTTTAGACAGGGGCACTGAAGCTTTCTTT.

The table lists this clonotype with a few counts. The chain combines TRBV5-1 with TRBJ1-1; D may be TRBD1 (5 bases). The V gene lost 2 bases and the J gene lost 11 bases, with 10 bases spanning the gap. This CDR3 spans 11 amino acids. Germline assignment: CDR1 SGHRS and CDR2 YFSETQ. As DNA, the CDR3 is TGCGCCAGCAGCTTCGACAGTGGGGCTTTCTTT. Translation: CASSFDSGAFF. The complete variable domain, with remaining parts taken from reference TRBV5-1 and TRBJ1-1, reads KAGVTQTPRYLIKTRGQQVTLSCSPISGHRSVSWYQQTPGQGLQFLFEYFSETQRNKGNFPGRFSGRQFSNSRSEMNVSTLELGDSALYLCASSFDSGAFFGQGTRLTVV.

This clonotype has at least ten counts. The chain recombines TRBV27 with TRBJ2-5; 11 bases align to TRBD2. The CDR3 runs to 16 residues. Germline V CDR1 and CDR2: MNHEY, SMNVEV (reference sequence). Unmatched junction bases numbered 6, after V lost 5 bases and J lost 1 base. The CDR3 loop is CASSPWTSGPQETQYF. Written as DNA, the CDR3 is TGTGCCAGCAGTCCCTGGACTAGCGGGCCCCAAGAGACCCAGTACTTC.

This clonotype was picked up many times. V is TRBV10-3 and J is TRBJ2-7; D gene uncertain. V shed 9 bases and J shed 6 bases, with 24 bases lying between them. Germline V gene sequence: CDR1 ENHRY, CDR2 SYGVKD. This CDR3 is built from 15 residues. CDR3 residues: CAISPTEAKWGEQYF. The CDR3 nucleotides are TGTGCCATTTCACCGACTGAGGCGAAATGGGGCGAGCAGTACTTC.

The chain is built from TRBV20-1 and TRBJ1-2, with TRBD1 identical over 7 bases. This CDR3 comprises 10 residues. J lost 8 bases, V lost 4 bases, and 1 base had no gene match. CDR1 is DFQATT and CDR2 is SNEGSKA in the germline V gene (reference sequence). CDR3 coding DNA: TGCAGTGCTATCAGGGGGGGCTACACCTTC. Encoded protein: CSAIRGGYTF.

This clonotype was seen a handful of times. The chain employs TRBV12-3 or TRBV12-4 and TRBJ1-4, with 8 positions matching TRBD1. The V and J ends lost 8 bases and 10 bases, in that order; junction bases with no gene match: 9. The CDR3 sequence is 13 residues long. The CDR3 sequence is CASRTGRWGKLFF. The CDR3 DNA is TGTGCCAGCCGGACAGGGCGATGGGGAAAACTGTTTTTT.

The J gene is TRBJ2-3, the V gene TRBV7-2; 9 bases are shared with TRBD2. The J segment lost 0 bases and the V segment lost 1 base, leaving 5 bases of the junction unmatched. The germline gives CDR1 SGHTA, CDR2 FQGNSA. This CDR3 has 17 amino acids. CDR3 region: CASSLERGASSTDTQYF. CDR3 coding DNA: TGTGCCAGCAGCTTAGAGCGGGGGGCTTCTAGCACAGATACGCAGTATTTT. Filled out from reference TRBV7-2 and TRBJ2-3, the complete variable domain reads GAGVSQSPSNKVTEKGKDVELRCDPISGHTALYWYRQSLGQGLEFLIYFQGNSAPDKSGLPSDRFSAERTGGSVSTLTIQRTQQEDSAVYLCASSLERGASSTDTQYFGPGTRLTVL.

This clonotype was observed at least ten times. The chain employs TRBV12-3 or TRBV12-4 and TRBJ2-1; possible D gene TRBD2, 5 bases. This CDR3 region has 13 residues. Trimming left V 3 bases short and J 5 bases short, with 8 bases between. The CDR3 DNA reads TGTGCCAGCAGTTTCTGGCGGGACAATGAGCAGTTCTTC. Translated, it gives CASSFWRDNEQFF.

There are many counts of this clonotype. The J gene is TRBJ2-1, the V gene TRBV29-1, with 7 nucleotides matching TRBD2. With V trimmed by 4 bases and J by 2 bases, 11 bases remained unmatched. The CDR3 sequence is 16 residues long. The germline V gene encodes CDR1 SQVTM and CDR2 ANQGSEA. This chain's CDR3 is CSVGGLGGSTYNEQFF. In DNA, the CDR3 is TGCAGCGTTGGGGGGTTAGGCGGGAGTACCTACAATGAGCAGTTCTTC.

This clonotype occurred many times. CDR3 sequence (DNA): TGTGCCAGCAGTAGGCAGCGGGGGGCCTACAATGAGCAGTTCTTC. Translating gives CASSRQRGAYNEQFF. The V gene is TRBV2, the J gene TRBJ2-1, with 9 bases that match TRBD2. Trimming cost V 5 bases and J 2 bases; bases outside gene matches: 4. Per germline, CDR1 SNHLY and CDR2 FYNNEI. The CDR3 covers 15 residues.

This clonotype was counted a few times. The V and J genes are TRBV3-1 and TRBJ2-7; D perhaps matches TRBD2 (6 bases). CDR1 is LGHDT and CDR2 is YNNKEL in the germline V gene (reference sequence). Trimming left V 4 bases short and J 1 base short, with 14 bases between. The CDR3 contains 15 residues. The CDR3 DNA follows: TGTGCCAGCAGCCTGCGCGGGACGGCTTCCTACGAGCAGTACTTC. Translation gives CASSLRGTASYEQYF.